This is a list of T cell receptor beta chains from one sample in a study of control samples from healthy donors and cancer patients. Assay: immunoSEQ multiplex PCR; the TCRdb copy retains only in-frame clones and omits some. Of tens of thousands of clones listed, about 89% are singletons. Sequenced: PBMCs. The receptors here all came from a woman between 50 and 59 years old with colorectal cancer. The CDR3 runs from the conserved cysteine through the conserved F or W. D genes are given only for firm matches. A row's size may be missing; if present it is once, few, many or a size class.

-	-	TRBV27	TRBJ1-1	TGTGCCAGCAGTCTCCAGGGAAACACTGAAGCTTTCTTT	CASSLQGNTEAFF
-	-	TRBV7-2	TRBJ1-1	TGTGCCAGCAGCACCCAGGGCTGGAACACTGAAGCTTTCTTT	CASSTQGWNTEAFF
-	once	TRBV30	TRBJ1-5	TGTGCCTGGAGCCCAGGAGGGGTGAGTCAGCCCCAGCATTTT	CAWSPGGVSQPQHF
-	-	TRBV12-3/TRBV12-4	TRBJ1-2	TGTGCCAGCAGTTTTGGTTCCCATGGCTACACCTTC	CASSFGSHGYTF
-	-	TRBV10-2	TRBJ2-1	TGCGCCAGTCAAAGGGGAATACAGGGCAATGAGCAGTTCTTC	CASQRGIQGNEQFF
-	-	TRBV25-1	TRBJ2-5	TGTGCCAGCAGTGAAGAGGGGGCGGGGCGGGGGACCCAGTACTTC	CASSEEGAGRGTQYF
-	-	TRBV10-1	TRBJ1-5	TGCGCCAGCAGTGAGTCGTGGGATCAGCCCCAGCATTTT	CASSESWDQPQHF
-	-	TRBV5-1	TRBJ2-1	TGCGCCAGCAGCTTGGATCCCCGGGACTCCTACAATGAGCAGTTCTTC	CASSLDPRDSYNEQFF
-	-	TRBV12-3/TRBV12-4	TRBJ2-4	TGTGCCAGCAGGGACGGGGGTGGCATTCAGTACTTC	CASRDGGGIQYF
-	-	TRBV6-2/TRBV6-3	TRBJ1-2	TGTGCCAGCAGTTACGGGAACTATGGCTACACCTTC	CASSYGNYGYTF
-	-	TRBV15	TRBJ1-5	TGTGCCACCAGCAGAGATCCAGGAGGGAATCAGCCCCAGCATTTT	CATSRDPGGNQPQHF
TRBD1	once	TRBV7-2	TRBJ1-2	TGTGCCAGCAGCTTAATGGGGACAGGGAATTACGCCTATGGCTACACCTTC	CASSLMGTGNYAYGYTF
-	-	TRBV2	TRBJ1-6	TGTGCCAGCAGTGAAAATGCGGGGGTTTCACCCCTCCACTTT	CASSENAGVSPLHF
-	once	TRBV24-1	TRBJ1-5	TGTGCCACCAGTGATTACAGGTTTAATCAGCCCCAGCATTTT	CATSDYRFNQPQHF
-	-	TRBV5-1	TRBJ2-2	TGCGCCAGCAGCTACGGGGGTACCGGGGAGCTGTTTTTT	CASSYGGTGELFF
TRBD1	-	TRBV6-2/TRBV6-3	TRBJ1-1	TGTGCCAGCAGTGGGGACAGGGCGTACACTGAAGCTTTCTTT	CASSGDRAYTEAFF
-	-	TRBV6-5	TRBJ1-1	TGTGCCAGCAGTTACTCAAGGAACACTGAAGCTTTCTTT	CASSYSRNTEAFF
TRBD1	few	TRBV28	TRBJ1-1	TGTGCCAGCAACGCTGGGACAGTGAACACTGAAGCTTTCTTT	CASNAGTVNTEAFF
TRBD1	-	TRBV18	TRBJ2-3	TGTGCCAGCTCATCGCCGGGACAGGGCCCTTCAGATACGCAGTATTTT	CASSSPGQGPSDTQYF
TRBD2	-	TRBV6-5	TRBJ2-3	TGTGCCAGCAGTTATAGTAGCGGGGTCATCACAGATACGCAGTATTTT	CASSYSSGVITDTQYF
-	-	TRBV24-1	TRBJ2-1	TGTGCCACCAGTGACCCAGGGGTCTCCTACAATGAGCAGTTCTTC	CATSDPGVSYNEQFF
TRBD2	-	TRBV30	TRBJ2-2	TGTGCCTGGAGTGGTCTTCGGGGGGGGAACACCGGGGAGCTGTTTTTT	CAWSGLRGGNTGELFF
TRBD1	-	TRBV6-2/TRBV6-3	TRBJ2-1	TGTGCCAGCAGTTACCCCCGGACAGGGCTAAATGAGCAGTTCTTC	CASSYPRTGLNEQFF
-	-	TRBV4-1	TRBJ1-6	TGCGCCAGCAGCCAAGAAGGGGCAGGGGAGTCCTATAATTCACCCCTCCACTTT	CASSQEGAGESYNSPLHF
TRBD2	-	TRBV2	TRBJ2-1	TGTGCCAGCAGTGTTTTCGGGGGGGAATACAATGAGCAGTTCTTC	CASSVFGGEYNEQFF
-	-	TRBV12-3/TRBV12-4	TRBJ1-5	TGTGCCAGCAGTTTCGGGTTTGTGCCCCAGCATTTT	CASSFGFVPQHF
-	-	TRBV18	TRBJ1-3	TGTGCCAGCTCACCAGATCAGGGGAGGTCCGGAAACACCATATATTTT	CASSPDQGRSGNTIYF
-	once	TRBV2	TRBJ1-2	TGTGCCAGCAGTGAAGGTGGGATACCCCGGACCCATGGCTACACCTTC	CASSEGGIPRTHGYTF
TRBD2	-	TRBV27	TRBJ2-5	TGTGCCAGCAGCCGAGGGACTAGCGGGGAGACCCAGTACTTC	CASSRGTSGETQYF
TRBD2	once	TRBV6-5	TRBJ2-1	TGTGCCAGCAGTCCTACTAGCGTGGGTGAGCAGTTCTTC	CASSPTSVGEQFF
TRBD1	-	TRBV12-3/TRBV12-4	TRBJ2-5	TGTGCCAGCAGCCGGGGACAGTTGACCCAGTACTTC	CASSRGQLTQYF
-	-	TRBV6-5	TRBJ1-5	TGTGCCAGCAGCGCTGGACCCAGCAATCAGCCCCAGCATTTT	CASSAGPSNQPQHF
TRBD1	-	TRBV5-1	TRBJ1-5	TGCGCCAGCAGCATTCGGACAGGGGGCGCGCAGCCCCAGCATTTT	CASSIRTGGAQPQHF
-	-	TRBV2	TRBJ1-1	TGTGCCAGCAGTCCACCGTCGGGTAGGAACACTGAAGCTTTCTTT	CASSPPSGRNTEAFF
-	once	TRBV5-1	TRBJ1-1	TGCGCCAGCAGCTTGGGCAGGGGAGGCACTGAAGCTTTCTTT	CASSLGRGGTEAFF
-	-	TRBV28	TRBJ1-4	TGTGCCAGCAAGAGATGGGGGGGTGAAAAACTGTTTTTT	CASKRWGGEKLFF
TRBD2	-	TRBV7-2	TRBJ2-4	TGTGCCAGCAGCTTAGATAGCGGGGGCAACATTCAGTACTTC	CASSLDSGGNIQYF
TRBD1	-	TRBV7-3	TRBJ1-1	TGTGCCAGCAGCTTAGGGACAGGGAGCACTGAAGCTTTCTTT	CASSLGTGSTEAFF
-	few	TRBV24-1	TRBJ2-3	TGTGCCACCAGTGAGGATACAGGGGACTCTACTAGCACAGATACGCAGTATTTT	CATSEDTGDSTSTDTQYF
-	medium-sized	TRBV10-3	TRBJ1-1	TGTGCCATCAGTGAGGGTGGAACTGAAGCTTTCTTT	CAISEGGTEAFF
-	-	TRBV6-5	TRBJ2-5	TGTGCCAGCGTCGTCCACGGGGAGACCCAGTACTTC	CASVVHGETQYF
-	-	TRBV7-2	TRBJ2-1	TGTGCCAGCAGCTTAAACCGGAATGAGCAGTTCTTC	CASSLNRNEQFF
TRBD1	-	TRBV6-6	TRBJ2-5	TGTGCCAGCAGTTACGGGACAGGGGGAGAGACCCAGTACTTC	CASSYGTGGETQYF
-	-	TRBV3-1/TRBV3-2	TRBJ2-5	TGTGCCAGCAGCCAAGATTGGAGGGGAGGCCAAGAGACCCAGTACTTC	CASSQDWRGGQETQYF
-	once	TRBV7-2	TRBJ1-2	TGTGCCAGCAGCTTAGCGACCAACTATGGCTACACCTTC	CASSLATNYGYTF
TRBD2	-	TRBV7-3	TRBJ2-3	TGTGCCAGCAGCTCGACCGGGACTAGCGGGGCGCTAGGAACGGATACGCAGTATTTT	CASSSTGTSGALGTDTQYF
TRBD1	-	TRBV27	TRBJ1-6	TGTGCCAGCAGTGCACAGGGGCCCAATTTTAATTCACCCCTCCACTTT	CASSAQGPNFNSPLHF
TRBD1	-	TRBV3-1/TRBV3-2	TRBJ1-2	TGTGCCAGCAGCCAAGACAGGGGGAGCTATGGCTACACCTTC	CASSQDRGSYGYTF
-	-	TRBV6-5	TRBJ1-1	TGTGCCAGCAGTTACTCGAATGGGGGTAAGAAAGAAGCTTTCTTT	CASSYSNGGKKEAFF
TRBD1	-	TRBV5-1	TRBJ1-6	TGCGCCAGCAGCTTGGGGGACAGTCAGAATTCACCCCTCCACTTT	CASSLGDSQNSPLHF
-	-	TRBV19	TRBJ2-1	TGTGCCAGTAGTATAGAGACCTTCCGACTGGTTTTCTCCTACAATGAGCAGTTCTTC	CASSIETFRLVFSYNEQFF
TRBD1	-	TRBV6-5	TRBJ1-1	TGTGCCAGCAAACGACAGGGGGCTGGGGACACTGAAGCTTTCTTT	CASKRQGAGDTEAFF
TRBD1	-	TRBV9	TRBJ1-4	TGTGCCAGCAGCGCCGGACAGGGCCTGACAACTAATGAAAAACTGTTTTTT	CASSAGQGLTTNEKLFF
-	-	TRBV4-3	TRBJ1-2	TGCGCCAGCAGCCAAGAGAGGGGTTGGGGTGGCTACACCTTC	CASSQERGWGGYTF
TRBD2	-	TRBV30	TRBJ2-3	TGTGCCTGGAGTGTGGGGGGGTTGAAGCAGTATTTT	CAWSVGGLKQYF